The clone carrying this TCR beta chain was observed a single time. Its target is not known. Second-dose timings of about 4 or about 12 weeks were pooled. TCRdb keeps only in-frame clones here, not all; method: immunoSEQ multiplex PCR. The data contain 90,000 to 120,000 clones, 90% to 95% of them singletons. The entry originates in a study of T cell responses to AZD1222 COVID-19 vaccine. Study outcomes and limitations: Reports indicate that nearly half of spike-specific TCRs are directed at unmutated variant regions. Increases in Spike-specific TCR breadth and depth were seen after two AZD1222 doses. The donor group comprised mostly white British people and more females; the analysis possibly underestimated clonal diversity.

V gave up 4 bases and J gave up 4 bases, with 19 bases separating them. The CDR3 is made up of 16 amino acids. Germline V gene lookup returns CDR1 LNHDA and CDR2 SQIVND (reference sequence). The sequencing used peripheral blood, collected 28 days after the second AZD1222 dose. The sequence was obtained from an adult who received the AZD1222 COVID-19 vaccine. The rearrangement uses TRBV19 and TRBJ1-2; a possible D gene is TRBD1 (6 bases). Here the CDR3 reads CASSSFQEGESYGYTF. In nucleotides, the CDR3 is TGTGCCAGTAGTAGCTTTCAGGAGGGGGAAAGCTATGGCTACACCTTC.